These 24 T cell receptor beta chains were sequenced from one sample in a study of cytomegalovirus exposure and HLA in healthy donors. The PCR had 60 Vbeta and 13 Jbeta primers. Generated by immunoSEQ multiplex PCR, the TCRdb table keeps only in-frame clones and is missing some. The repertoire holds approximately 140,000 clones, with around 77% as singletons. The sequenced sample consisted of PBMCs. All receptors come from a woman aged 60 to 75 in good health and CMV-seronegative.

This rearrangement joins TRBV5-1 to TRBJ2-3, with 7 bases lining up with TRBD2. V lost 1 base, J lost 6 bases, and 2 bases stayed unmatched. The CDR3 length is 13 residues. The germline CDR1 and CDR2 sequences are SGHRS and YFSETQ. CDR3 sequence reads: CASSLKGGDTQYF. The CDR3 nucleotides read TGCGCCAGCAGCTTGAAGGGAGGGGATACGCAGTATTTT.

This clone appeared once. V gene TRBV28 combines with J gene TRBJ2-7, with D possibly being TRBD2 (5 bases). Germline CDR1 MDHEN, CDR2 SYDVKM. V gave up 10 bases and J gave up 7 bases, with 20 bases separating them. The CDR3 has 13 residues. The chain's CDR3 is CATFPGRGLEQYF. CDR3 DNA sequence: TGTGCCACCTTCCCTGGGCGCGGGCTGGAGCAGTACTTC. The complete variable domain, with remaining parts taken from reference TRBV28 and TRBJ2-7, reads DVKVTQSSRYLVKRTGEKVFLECVQDMDHENMFWYRQDPGLGLRLIYFSYDVKMKEKGDIPEGYSVSREKKERFSLILESASTNQTSMYLCATFPGRGLEQYFGPGTRLTVT.

In its sample, this clone was seen a few times. This chain uses TRBV5-1 with TRBJ1-2, with TRBD1 identical over 8 bases. The CDR3 consists of 16 residues. After removal of 1 base from V and 4 bases from J, the junction contained 9 bases not matched to a gene. Germline V gives CDR1 SGHRS, CDR2 YFSETQ. CDR3 residues: CASSLQSGTGSYGYTF. The DNA of the CDR3 is TGCGCCAGCAGCTTGCAATCCGGGACAGGCTCCTATGGCTACACCTTC.

The gene calls are TRBV7-8 and TRBJ2-7, with TRBD1 matching 8 bases. Trimming removed 6 bases from V and 2 bases from J; junction bases left unmatched: 6. CDR1 SGHVS and CDR2 FQNEAQ come from the germline V gene. The CDR3 sequence is 14 residues long. The CDR3 sequence: CASRTGGLPYEQYF. The CDR3 nucleotides are TGTGCCAGCAGAACAGGGGGTCTCCCCTACGAGCAGTACTTC.

The chain joins TRBV7-9 to TRBJ2-1; TRBD2 agrees at 13 bases. This CDR3 has 18 amino acids. Germline lookup yields CDR1 SEHNR and CDR2 FQNEAQ (reference sequence). After removal of 0 bases from V and 6 bases from J, the junction contained 8 bases not matched to a gene. The CDR3 DNA reads as TGTGCCAGCAGCTTAGCGGGACTAGCGGGAAGGCCCCGCAATGAGCAGTTCTTC. This translates into CASSLAGLAGRPRNEQFF.

V is TRBV5-8 and J is TRBJ2-1; 11 bases map to TRBD1. Germline CDR1 reads SGHTS; CDR2 reads YDEGEE. CDR3 length equals 15 residues. V shed 0 bases and J 7 bases; nucleotides not matched to a gene: 3. CDR3 coding DNA: TGTGCCAGCAGCTTGGCGGGGACAGGGGGGAATGAGCAGTTCTTC. Its translation: CASSLAGTGGNEQFF.

This sequence joins TRBV14 and TRBJ2-7; 7 bases are a match to TRBD1. J was trimmed by 5 bases and V by 3 bases; bases with no gene match: 1. The germline CDR1 and CDR2 sequences are SGHDN and FVKESK. There are 12 residues in the CDR3. CDR3 loop: CASSQTGNEQYF. The CDR3 nucleotides read TGTGCCAGCAGCCAGACAGGGAACGAGCAGTACTTC.

This clone has a single count. Compared with germline, one end of the junction differs, possibly owing to a read error. The chain links TRBV7-9 to TRBJ1-5; 11 nucleotides match TRBD1. Germline CDR1 reads SEHNR; CDR2 reads FQNEAQ (reference sequence). The CDR3 runs 17 residues. CDR3 amino acids: CANSLGGTGGLNQPQHF. In nucleotides, the CDR3 is TGTGCCAACAGCTTAGGTGGGACAGGGGGTCTTAATCAGCCCCAGCATTTT.

The chain has TRBV5-1 and TRBJ2-3, with TRBD2 identical over 7 bases. The CDR3 has 15 amino acids. Unmatched junction bases numbered 5, after V lost 0 bases and J lost 4 bases. Germline CDR1 SGHRS, CDR2 YFSETQ. Here the CDR3 reads CASSLGAGDPDTQYF. For the CDR3, the DNA is TGCGCCAGCAGCTTGGGGGCGGGGGATCCAGATACGCAGTATTTT.

The chain is built from TRBV19 and TRBJ2-7, with 12 bases fitting TRBD2. CDR3 size: 16 residues. Germline assignment: CDR1 LNHDA and CDR2 SQIVND (reference sequence). The V gene end was trimmed by 4 bases and the J gene end by 7 bases; junction bases not matched to a gene: 11. The CDR3 reads CASSSPTSGSRLEQYF. CDR3 DNA: TGTGCCAGTAGTAGCCCGACTAGCGGGAGTCGGTTAGAGCAGTACTTC.

The chain is built from TRBV7-9 and TRBJ2-5; a weak D match, TRBD1 (6 bases). This CDR3 has 16 residues. Trimming removed 5 bases at V and 2 bases at J, with 18 bases between. Germline lookup yields CDR1 SEHNR and CDR2 FQNEAQ (reference sequence). The CDR3 reads CASSPYVGTPQETQYF. DNA of the CDR3: TGTGCCAGCAGCCCCTACGTCGGGACACCTCAAGAGACCCAGTACTTC.

This chain uses TRBV10-1 with TRBJ1-1, with 12 bases lining up with TRBD1. J was trimmed by 7 bases and V by 6 bases; bases with no gene match: 15. CDR1 is WNHNN and CDR2 is SYGVQD in the germline V gene (reference sequence). This CDR3 has 17 residues. The DNA of the CDR3 is TGCGCCAGCAGCCCCGGGACAGGGGGCCGAAAGGCGCATGAAGCTTTCTTT. It encodes CASSPGTGGRKAHEAFF.

The chain employs TRBV28 and TRBJ1-1; 7 nucleotides agree with TRBD1. This CDR3 is 13 amino acids long. V was clipped by 6 bases and J by 4 bases; unmatched bases: 5. Per the germline V gene, CDR1 is MDHEN and CDR2 is SYDVKM. This CDR3 reads CASSGQVPTEAFF. The CDR3 DNA reads as TGTGCCAGCAGCGGACAGGTACCCACTGAAGCTTTCTTT.

This sequence joins TRBV2 and TRBJ1-1, with a tentative D call TRBD1 (6 bases). V lost 7 bases to trimming and J lost 0 bases, with 15 bases between them. The CDR3 has 15 amino acids. From germline, CDR1 is SNHLY and CDR2 FYNNEI. CDR3 sequence: CASKDSIGMNTEAFF. Written as DNA, the CDR3 is TGTGCCAGCAAGGACAGCATAGGGATGAACACTGAAGCTTTCTTT.

This sequence joins TRBV5-4 and TRBJ2-1; 7 positions match TRBD2. The trim removed 1 base at V and 0 bases at J, leaving 4 bases unmatched. The V gene's germline CDR1 is SGHNT and CDR2 YYREEE (reference sequence). The CDR3 extends over 16 amino acids. The CDR3 spells CASSLHPGGSYNEQFF. Here the CDR3 DNA reads TGTGCCAGCAGCTTGCACCCGGGGGGCTCCTACAATGAGCAGTTCTTC.

The rearrangement links TRBV6-5 to TRBJ2-7; TRBD1 might be the D (6 bases). In germline, CDR1 is MNHEY, CDR2 SVGAGI. CDR3 size: 16 residues. V lost 1 base and J 2 bases, leaving 15 bases between the germline ends. Here the CDR3 DNA reads TGTGCCAGCAGTTACTATCGGACAGCATTGCCCTACGAGCAGTACTTC. This codes for CASSYYRTALPYEQYF.

The V call is TRBV7-9, the J call TRBJ2-7, with D uncertain. V was shortened by 1 base and J by 3 bases, with 10 bases between the two germline ends. The CDR3 consists of 14 residues. Germline V gives CDR1 SEHNR, CDR2 FQNEAQ (reference sequence). This CDR3 reads CASSLVAGIYEQYF. CDR3 sequence (DNA): TGTGCCAGCAGCTTAGTCGCAGGAATCTACGAGCAGTACTTC.

The rearrangement uses TRBV7-9 and TRBJ1-2; weak D call: TRBD1 (6 bases). Germline V gene lookup returns CDR1 SEHNR and CDR2 FQNEAQ (reference sequence). The germline V and J ends were trimmed by 5 bases and 2 bases, with 9 bases remaining between them. The CDR3 totals 13 residues. CDR3 nucleotides: TGTGCCAGCAGCCATGGACAGAACTATGGCTACACCTTC. Translated: CASSHGQNYGYTF.

The chain carries TRBV18 and TRBJ2-2, with a tentative D call TRBD2 (5 bases). Looked up from germline, CDR1 is KGHSH and CDR2 is LQKENI. CDR3 length: 14 residues. V was shortened by 3 bases and J by 2 bases, with 7 bases between the two germline ends. The CDR3 protein is CASSPGRNTGELFF. The CDR3 coding sequence is TGTGCCAGCTCACCGGGGAGAAACACCGGGGAGCTGTTTTTT.

The chain carries TRBV28 and TRBJ1-4, with 8 bases lining up with TRBD1. This CDR3 region has 16 residues. J gave up 5 bases and V 4 bases, and 9 bases lay outside the gene matches. Germline V gives CDR1 MDHEN, CDR2 SYDVKM. The DNA for the CDR3 is TGTGCCAGCAGTTCCGAACAGGACAGGGAGAATGAAAAACTGTTTTTT. It is translated as CASSSEQDRENEKLFF.

The V and J genes are TRBV28 and TRBJ1-3, with D possibly being TRBD1 (6 bases). CDR3 length: 15 amino acids. The germline gives CDR1 MDHEN, CDR2 SYDVKM. The V end was cut by 3 bases, the J end by 4 bases, with 13 bases between. This CDR3 is CASSFLATGGNTIYF. CDR3 coding DNA: TGTGCCAGCAGTTTCCTCGCAACAGGGGGAAACACCATATATTTT.

The V and J genes are TRBV7-9 and TRBJ2-1; the match to TRBD2 covers 9 bases. This CDR3 comprises 14 residues. Per the germline V gene, CDR1 is SEHNR and CDR2 is FQNEAQ (reference sequence). Losses at the gene ends were 7 bases for V and 3 bases for J; bases not matched to a gene: 4. CDR3 in DNA: TGTGCCAGCATAAAAGCGGGGGGCTACAATGAGCAGTTCTTC. It translates to CASIKAGGYNEQFF.

The rearrangement joins TRBV28 to TRBJ1-4; no clear D. The CDR3 runs to 16 residues. V was pared by 6 bases and J by 4 bases, with 18 bases between. Germline V gene lookup returns CDR1 MDHEN and CDR2 SYDVKM. The CDR3 region has the DNA TGTGCCAGCAGACCATTTGGGGAGGCTAATAATGAAAAACTGTTTTTT. Translating gives CASRPFGEANNEKLFF.

This chain joins TRBV7-3 and TRBJ2-5; 11 positions match TRBD2. In germline, CDR1 is SGHTA, CDR2 FQGTGA. Losses at the gene ends were 5 bases for V and 2 bases for J; bases not matched to a gene: 4. This CDR3 comprises 15 residues. The CDR3 loop is CASSPGTSGQETQYF. The CDR3 DNA reads TGTGCCAGCAGCCCTGGGACTAGCGGACAAGAGACCCAGTACTTC.